Sequencing of this TCR beta chain was carried out in a study of blood T cell repertoires in COVID-19. Turning to the study itself: The United States, Italy and Spain supplied acute and convalescent COVID-19 samples.

Trimming took off 3 bases at V and 0 bases at J, with 6 bases between the two ends. Germline CDR1 and CDR2: ENHRY and SYGVKD. The length of the CDR3 is 14 residues. Original methodology: Researchers report that nucleated cell counts were estimated from reference gene primer amplification. Repertoires were generated with immunoSEQ multiplex PCR, while TCRdb's copy carries only in-frame clones and drops some. D and trimming were read from the DNA, whereas the V and J calls and clone size are those reported in that table. Of around 400,000 clones in the sample, more than 70% are singletons; the top ten hold 2.3%.

The source material was peripheral blood. The TCR originated in an older woman with COVID-19, enrolled during active disease. The chain recombines TRBV10-3 with TRBJ1-3; D unclear. The CDR3 region has the DNA TGTGCCATCAGTGATACTAACTCTGGAAACACCATATATTTT. As protein: CAISDTNSGNTIYF.